The rows below give T cell receptor beta chains drawn from one sample of a study of shared clonotypes between healthy human individuals. Assay used: immunoSEQ multiplex PCR; TCRdb lists only in-frame clones, some missing. The sample contains some 2,100,000 clones, around 95% of which appear only once. Sequences were obtained from naive CD4+ T cells sorted from blood. These receptors were obtained from a man younger than 35 in good health. Both conserved end residues are part of each CDR3. Each record gives: D gene, V gene, clone size, J gene, CDR3 protein, CDR3 DNA. The D gene is left open where the match is weak. Part of the rows lack a size; the others show once, few, many or a class for expanded clones.

NA	TRBV5-6	NA	TRBJ2-1	CASSWPPRNSYNEQFF	TGTGCCAGCAGCTGGCCCCCGCGGAATTCCTACAATGAGCAGTTCTTC
NA	TRBV2	NA	TRBJ1-4	CASSRGEKLFF	TGTGCCAGCAGTAGGGGGGAAAAACTGTTTTTT
NA	TRBV5-8	NA	TRBJ2-7	CASSTGQTYEQYF	TGTGCCAGCAGCACGGGACAAACCTACGAGCAGTACTTC
NA	TRBV19	NA	TRBJ1-1	CASSGTSNTEAFF	TGTGCCAGTAGTGGGACATCGAACACTGAAGCTTTCTTT
NA	TRBV5-1	NA	TRBJ2-2	CASSLGGLTNTGELFF	TGCGCCAGCAGCTTGGGTGGACTAACGAACACCGGGGAGCTGTTTTTT
NA	TRBV30	NA	TRBJ2-2	CAWSALGTNTGELFF	TGTGCCTGGAGTGCCCTGGGAACGAACACCGGGGAGCTGTTTTTT
TRBD2	TRBV5-5	NA	TRBJ2-7	CASSHGTSLREQYF	TGTGCCAGCAGCCACGGGACTAGTTTGCGCGAGCAGTACTTC
NA	TRBV6-1	NA	TRBJ1-4	CASSAGGATNEKLFF	TGTGCCAGCAGTGCCGGCGGAGCAACTAATGAAAAACTGTTTTTT
TRBD1	TRBV7-9	NA	TRBJ1-2	CASSLVYGQARYDNYGYTF	TGTGCCAGCAGCTTAGTCTACGGACAGGCCCGTTATGATAACTATGGCTACACCTTC
NA	TRBV5-1	NA	TRBJ2-7	CASHGDGVSNEQYF	TGCGCCAGCCACGGGGACGGTGTTTCCAACGAGCAGTACTTC
NA	TRBV6-5	NA	TRBJ2-5	CASSLQGRGTRTQYF	TGTGCCAGCAGTTTACAGGGCCGGGGGACCCGGACCCAGTACTTC
TRBD2	TRBV7-2	NA	TRBJ2-1	CASSSSGVKWNEQFF	TGTGCCAGCAGTTCTAGCGGGGTGAAGTGGAATGAGCAGTTCTTC
NA	TRBV5-1	NA	TRBJ1-5	CASSWGTGEISPQHF	TGCGCCAGCAGCTGGGGGACGGGGGAAATTTCGCCCCAGCATTTT
NA	TRBV30	NA	TRBJ1-1	CAWSALGRFRASNTEAFF	TGTGCCTGGAGTGCATTAGGACGGTTTCGAGCCTCAAACACTGAAGCTTTCTTT
NA	TRBV21-1	NA	TRBJ2-7	CARGPIPYEQYF	TGTGCCAGGGGCCCCATCCCCTACGAGCAGTACTTC
NA	TRBV30	NA	TRBJ2-5	CAWKLGATQYF	TGTGCCTGGAAATTAGGGGCGACCCAGTACTTC
NA	TRBV19	few	TRBJ1-5	CASSMGSNQPQHF	TGTGCCAGTAGTATGGGTAGCAATCAGCCCCAGCATTTT
NA	TRBV11-1	NA	TRBJ2-7	CASSPRGDWRYEQYF	TGTGCCAGCAGCCCCCGAGGAGACTGGCGCTACGAGCAGTACTTC
NA	TRBV11-2	once	TRBJ2-5	CASTSTRETQYF	TGTGCCAGCACCTCGACGAGGGAGACCCAGTACTTC
NA	TRBV10-1	NA	TRBJ2-2	CASSEAGTPTGELFF	TGCGCCAGCAGTGAAGCCGGGACGCCCACCGGGGAGCTGTTTTTT
NA	TRBV18	NA	TRBJ2-5	CASSPVAVVGETQYF	TGTGCCAGCTCACCAGTGGCAGTTGTAGGAGAGACCCAGTACTTC
TRBD2	TRBV9	NA	TRBJ2-3	CASSPYVASGDTDTQYF	TGTGCCAGCAGCCCCTATGTGGCTAGCGGGGACACAGATACGCAGTATTTT
TRBD2	TRBV5-1	NA	TRBJ2-7	CASSLDLAGGSYEQYF	TGCGCCAGCAGCTTGGACTTAGCGGGCGGATCCTACGAGCAGTACTTC
NA	TRBV5-4	once	TRBJ2-7	CASSTSTGRNYEQYF	TGTGCCAGCAGCACCTCGACAGGCCGAAACTACGAGCAGTACTTC
NA	TRBV25-1	NA	TRBJ1-3	CASTRAVGNTIYF	TGTGCCAGCACCCGGGCCGTCGGAAACACCATATATTTT
NA	TRBV7-9	NA	TRBJ2-7	CASSSRVAALYEQYF	TGTGCCAGCAGCAGTCGGGTGGCAGCTCTCTACGAGCAGTACTTC
NA	TRBV5-1	NA	TRBJ1-4	CASSSGTVSEKLFF	TGCGCCAGCAGCAGCGGGACGGTCTCTGAAAAACTGTTTTTT
NA	TRBV25-1	NA	TRBJ2-1	CASSGSQSSYNEQFF	TGTGCCAGCAGTGGGTCACAGAGCTCCTACAATGAGCAGTTCTTC
NA	TRBV10-3	NA	TRBJ2-5	CAISTGPTEETQYF	TGTGCCATCAGTACCGGGCCTACGGAGGAGACCCAGTACTTC
NA	TRBV29-1	NA	TRBJ2-7	CSVERPGTYGQYF	TGCAGCGTTGAACGGCCCGGGACCTACGGGCAGTACTTC
TRBD2	TRBV5-1	NA	TRBJ2-1	CASSSIAGSYNEQFF	TGCGCCAGCAGCTCAATAGCGGGCTCCTACAATGAGCAGTTCTTC
TRBD2	TRBV9	NA	TRBJ2-1	CASSVATPSGELYNEQFF	TGTGCCAGCAGCGTAGCTACCCCTAGCGGAGAACTTTACAATGAGCAGTTCTTC
NA	TRBV5-4	NA	TRBJ2-1	CASSLTGNEQFF	TGTGCCAGCAGCTTAACAGGGAATGAGCAGTTCTTC
NA	TRBV6-5	NA	TRBJ2-7	CASSQGRVGSYEQYF	TGTGCCAGCAGCCAGGGACGGGTGGGGTCCTACGAGCAGTACTTC
TRBD1	TRBV29-1	NA	TRBJ2-7	CSVRKIDRDYEQYF	TGCAGCGTCCGCAAAATAGACAGGGACTACGAGCAGTACTTC
TRBD1	TRBV7-2	NA	TRBJ1-2	CASTKGDRGPYGYTF	TGTGCCAGCACTAAGGGGGACAGGGGCCCCTATGGCTACACCTTC
NA	TRBV19	NA	TRBJ1-5	CASSLSQVNQPQHF	TGTGCCAGTAGCTTATCACAGGTCAATCAGCCCCAGCATTTT
TRBD2	TRBV25-1	NA	TRBJ2-5	CASSESGGPETQYF	TGTGCCAGCAGTGAATCGGGGGGGCCAGAGACCCAGTACTTC
TRBD2	TRBV6-1	NA	TRBJ2-1	CASSEVAGGWNEQFF	TGTGCCAGCAGTGAGGTGGCGGGAGGGTGGAATGAGCAGTTCTTC
NA	TRBV28	NA	TRBJ1-2	CASAGTKGLQGGYTF	TGTGCCAGCGCCGGGACAAAGGGTCTCCAAGGTGGCTACACCTTC
NA	TRBV6-5	NA	TRBJ1-2	CASSYSSWTFYGYTF	TGTGCCAGCAGTTACTCGAGTTGGACATTCTATGGCTACACCTTC
NA	TRBV29-1	NA	TRBJ2-1	CSSEGREQFF	TGCAGCTCCGAGGGAAGAGAGCAGTTCTTC
TRBD1	TRBV5-1	NA	TRBJ2-7	CASGKTGGSYEQYF	TGCGCCAGCGGCAAAACAGGGGGGTCCTACGAGCAGTACTTC
NA	TRBV7-9	NA	TRBJ1-4	CASSLGMGGEKLFF	TGTGCCAGCAGCTTGGGCATGGGGGGTGAAAAACTGTTTTTT